This T cell receptor (beta chain) originates from a study of OX40 agonist ivuxolimab in advanced cancers. The wider study: Ivuxolimab doses were 0.01, 0.1, 0.3, 1.5, 3 or 10 mg/kg every 2 weeks. Patients with prior anti-PD-1, anti-PD-L1 or anti-CTLA-4 therapy were eligible; 40% had some.

The CDR3 has 13 amino acids. V was pared by 2 bases and J by 2 bases, with 7 bases between. The V gene's germline CDR1 is SGHAT and CDR2 FQNNGV. Data came from immunoSEQ multiplex PCR; TCRdb stores just in-frame clones and leaves some out. The sample holds 25,000 to 30,000 clones, 65% to 80% seen once. This clone appeared once. The origin of this receptor is an adult with an advanced solid tumor such as melanoma, head and neck, liver or kidney cancer. Sequenced material: CD4+ or CD8+ T cells sorted from blood, taken in a trial of the OX40 agonist ivuxolimab. The chain joins TRBV11-2 to TRBJ2-7; D unclear. The CDR3 nucleotides read TGTGCCAGCAGCTTACGACTTACCTACGAGCAGTACTTC. It specifies CASSLRLTYEQYF. Variable domain in full (rest from reference TRBV11-2 and TRBJ2-7): EAGVAQSPRYKIIEKRQSVAFWCNPISGHATLYWYQQILGQGPKLLIQFQNNGVVDDSQLPKDRFSAERLKGVDSTLKIQPAKLEDSAVYLCASSLRLTYEQYFGPGTRLTVT.